The rows below give T cell receptor beta chains drawn from one sample of a study of Ad26.COV2.S vaccination and SARS-CoV-2 variants. TCRdb keeps only in-frame clones here, not all; method: immunoSEQ multiplex PCR. The table records 200,000 to 300,000 clones, 87% of them present only once. The sample here was peripheral blood, taken in a trial of Ad26.COV2.S vaccine versus placebo. Receptor source: a person between 18 and 60 years old who received the Ad26.COV2.S COVID-19 vaccine or a placebo. Both conserved end residues are part of each CDR3. A D gene is named only where the DNA matches it firmly. Not every row has a clone size; where given, it reads once, few, many or a size class.

TRBD2	.	TRBV19	TRBJ2-3	CASSLRTSGSFSTDTQYF	TGTGCCAGTAGTTTAAGGACTAGCGGGAGCTTCAGCACAGATACGCAGTATTTT
.	.	TRBV12-5	TRBJ2-3	CASGLTRGVTDTQYF	TGTGCTAGTGGTTTGACCAGGGGGGTTACAGATACGCAGTATTTT
.	.	TRBV4-3	TRBJ2-1	CASSQDTGYEQFF	TGCGCCAGCAGCCAAGATACGGGTTATGAGCAGTTCTTC
TRBD2	.	TRBV5-4	TRBJ2-3	CASSLDPLAGGLNTQYF	TGTGCCAGCAGCTTGGACCCACTAGCGGGGGGGCTGAATACGCAGTATTTT
TRBD1	.	TRBV29-1	TRBJ2-7	CSVTHRGTYEQYF	TGCAGCGTTACTCACAGGGGGACCTACGAGCAGTACTTC
.	.	TRBV19	TRBJ1-2	CATKPTGFFFNYGYTF	TGTGCCACAAAACCCACAGGCTTCTTCTTCAACTATGGCTACACCTTC
.	few	TRBV6-5	TRBJ1-1	CASSPPVRGNTEAFF	TGTGCCAGCAGTCCGCCTGTCCGGGGGAACACTGAAGCTTTCTTT
TRBD1	.	TRBV7-9	TRBJ2-5	CASSFPGQGQETQYF	TGTGCCAGCAGCTTTCCGGGACAGGGACAAGAGACCCAGTACTTC
.	.	TRBV7-2	TRBJ2-3	CASSTFTDTQYF	TGTGCCAGCAGCACCTTCACAGATACGCAGTATTTT
TRBD1	few	TRBV3-1/TRBV3-2	TRBJ1-1	CASSPRGAPARNTEAFF	TGTGCCAGCAGCCCCAGGGGGGCCCCGGCGCGGAACACTGAAGCTTTCTTT
TRBD1	.	TRBV6-6	TRBJ1-1	CASRGQGARYTEAFF	TGTGCCAGCAGGGGACAGGGGGCAAGGTACACTGAAGCTTTCTTT
.	.	TRBV7-2	TRBJ1-5	CASSLGNPNQPQHF	TGTGCCAGCAGCTTAGGAAACCCTAATCAGCCCCAGCATTTT
.	.	TRBV24-1	TRBJ1-1	CATSASFF	TGTGCCACCAGTGCATCTTTCTTT
TRBD1	many	TRBV5-1	TRBJ2-3	CASSLGQGAPTDTQYF	TGCGCCAGCAGCTTGGGGCAGGGGGCGCCCACAGATACGCAGTATTTT
.	.	TRBV11-1	TRBJ1-2	CASSLAGGGGYGYTF	TGTGCCAGCAGCTTAGCTGGGGGCGGCGGCTATGGCTACACCTTC
TRBD1	.	TRBV27	TRBJ1-2	CASRRQGGTYGYTF	TGTGCCAGCAGGCGACAGGGGGGGACCTATGGCTACACCTTC
TRBD2	few	TRBV6-4	TRBJ2-3	CASSDVPGGSDTQYF	TGTGCCAGCAGTGACGTCCCGGGGGGATCAGATACGCAGTATTTT
TRBD2	once	TRBV3-1/TRBV3-2	TRBJ2-5	CASSQAGGGETQYF	TGTGCCAGCAGCCAAGCGGGCGGGGGGGAGACCCAGTACTTC
.	.	TRBV4-1	TRBJ1-4	CASSPPGRRTEKLFF	TGCGCCAGCAGCCCACCGGGACGGCGGACCGAAAAACTGTTTTTT
.	.	TRBV7-9	TRBJ2-1	CASSLRDPGSYNEQFF	TGTGCCAGCAGCTTACGGGACCCCGGCTCCTACAATGAGCAGTTCTTC
TRBD1	.	TRBV7-9	TRBJ1-3	CASSCSRGQVSCPIYF	TGTGCCAGCAGCTGTTCCAGGGGGCAAGTCAGTTGTCCCATATATTTT
.	once	TRBV9	TRBJ2-3	CASSALLRSGGPDTQYF	TGTGCCAGCAGCGCCCTTTTACGCTCGGGGGGCCCAGATACGCAGTATTTT
.	.	TRBV29-1	TRBJ2-5	CSVRTGKETQYF	TGCAGCGTCCGCACGGGAAAGGAGACCCAGTACTTC
.	.	TRBV27	TRBJ1-5	CASSPRRGGAIYSNQPQHF	TGTGCCAGCAGTCCGCGGAGGGGGGGCGCGATTTATAGCAATCAGCCCCAGCATTTT